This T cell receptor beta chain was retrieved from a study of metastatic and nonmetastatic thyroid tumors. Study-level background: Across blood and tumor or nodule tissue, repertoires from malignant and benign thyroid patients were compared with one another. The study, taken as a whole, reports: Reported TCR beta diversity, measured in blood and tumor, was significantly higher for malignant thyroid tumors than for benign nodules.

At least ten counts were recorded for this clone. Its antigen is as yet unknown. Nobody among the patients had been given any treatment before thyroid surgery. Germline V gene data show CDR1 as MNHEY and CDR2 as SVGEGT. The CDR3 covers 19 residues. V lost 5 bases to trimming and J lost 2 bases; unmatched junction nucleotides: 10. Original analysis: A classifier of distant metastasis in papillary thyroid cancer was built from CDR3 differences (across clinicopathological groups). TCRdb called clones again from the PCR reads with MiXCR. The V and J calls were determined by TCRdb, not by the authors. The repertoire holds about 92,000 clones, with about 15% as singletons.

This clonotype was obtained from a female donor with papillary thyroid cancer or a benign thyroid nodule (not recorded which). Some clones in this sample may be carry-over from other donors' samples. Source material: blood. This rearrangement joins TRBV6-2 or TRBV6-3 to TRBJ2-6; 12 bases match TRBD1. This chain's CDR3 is CASSRFRGQGAPGANVLTF. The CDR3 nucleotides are TGTGCCAGCAGTCGTTTTCGGGGACAGGGGGCGCCTGGGGCCAACGTCCTGACTTTC.